The source of this T cell receptor (beta chain) is a study of OX40 agonist ivuxolimab in advanced cancers. Findings and caveats of the study: People who partly responded at 0.1-3.0 mg/kg had some of the least clonal expansion seen.

Measured with immunoSEQ multiplex PCR; TCRdb has only the in-frame clones, and not every one. The table lists tens of thousands of clones, about 80% of them singletons. With respect to this clone: The antigen is unknown.

If patients had autoimmune disease history or systemic immunosuppression, they were excluded. After removal of 0 bases from V and 3 bases from J, the junction contained 8 bases not matched to a gene. CDR3 length: 16 amino acids. Germline loops: CDR1 SGHKS, CDR2 YYEKEE (reference sequence). The chain is built from TRBV5-5 and TRBJ2-5; 7 positions match TRBD1. Specimen: CD4+ or CD8+ T cells sorted from blood, collected in a trial of the OX40 agonist ivuxolimab. The sequence was obtained from an adult with an advanced solid tumor such as melanoma, head and neck, liver or kidney cancer. The CDR3 DNA follows: TGTGCCAGCAGCTTGGGACTATCGACAGGGAAAGAGACCCAGTACTTC. This codes for CASSLGLSTGKETQYF.